A selection of T cell receptor beta chains follows, all from one sample in a study of T cells in Graves' hyperthyroidism and ophthalmopathy. MiXCR was run by TCRdb on the multiplex PCR reads, yielding one entry per CDR3 protein. In the table there are 300,000 to 400,000 distinct CDR3 sequences, around 13% of which are singletons. Sequencing input: blood. The source is a woman between 18 and 29 years old with Graves' hyperthyroidism. Both conserved end residues are part of each CDR3. Each record gives: CDR3 length, D gene, J gene, clone size, V gene, CDR3 DNA, CDR3 protein. A D gene is named only where the DNA matches it firmly. The size of a clone is reported for some rows only, either as once, few or many, or as a class for expanded clones.

18 | TRBD2 | TRBJ2-4 | many | TRBV6-2/TRBV6-3 | TGTGCCAGCAGTCAGACTAGCGGGAGGCTCCCAGCCAAAAACATTCAGTACTTC | CASSQTSGRLPAKNIQYF
17 | TRBD1 | TRBJ1-3 | NA | TRBV7-2 | TGTGCCAGCAGCCAAACTCCGGGACAGGGTTCAGGAAACACCATATATTTT | CASSQTPGQGSGNTIYF
18 | NA | TRBJ2-1 | many | TRBV24-1 | TGTGCCACCAGTGATTCGCCCCGTAGGGGAAAGGAAAGCGATGAGCAGTTCTTC | CATSDSPRRGKESDEQFF
15 | NA | TRBJ2-5 | NA | TRBV19 | TGTGCCAGTAGTACAAGAGACGGATCCCAAACGACCCAGTACTTC | CASSTRDGSQTTQYF
15 | NA | TRBJ1-4 | few | TRBV10-3 | TGTGCCATCAGTCGGACAGCTGGAGGGGAGGAAAAACTGTTTTTT | CAISRTAGGEEKLFF
15 | NA | TRBJ2-3 | many | TRBV20-1 | TGCAGTGCTCGTAGCTCCGCGGGGAGTACAGATACGCAGTATTTT | CSARSSAGSTDTQYF
16 | TRBD2 | TRBJ2-5 | many | TRBV7-9 | TGTGCCAGCAGCCGACTAGCGGGGGGTTCGGGTGAGACCCAGTACTTC | CASSRLAGGSGETQYF
16 | NA | TRBJ2-1 | many | TRBV24-1 | TGTGCCACCAGTGACAACCCCGGGGCAGGGAACAATGAGCAGTTCTTC | CATSDNPGAGNNEQFF
13 | NA | TRBJ1-5 | many | TRBV28 | TGTGCCAGCAGTTTCCCGAATGGTCAGCCCCAGCATTTT | CASSFPNGQPQHF
14 | NA | TRBJ1-5 | many | TRBV12-3/TRBV12-4 | TGTGCCAGCAGTTATTCAACGGGGGATCAGCCCCAGCATTTT | CASSYSTGDQPQHF
15 | TRBD2 | TRBJ2-3 | NA | TRBV2 | TGTGCCAGCAGCCGACTAGCGGGAGAGTTTGATACGCAGTATTTT | CASSRLAGEFDTQYF
15 | NA | TRBJ2-7 | many | TRBV6-2/TRBV6-3 | TGTGCCAGCAATCCAACACCATCCCCTACCTACGAGCAGTACTTC | CASNPTPSPTYEQYF
12 | NA | TRBJ1-2 | NA | TRBV25-1 | TGTGCCAGTACAGGTGGGGGATATGGCTACACCTTC | CASTGGGYGYTF
17 | NA | TRBJ2-7 | many | TRBV6-2/TRBV6-3 | TGTGCCAGCAGTTATGAGGACAAGGGGCAGGGGCCCTACGAGCAGTACTTC | CASSYEDKGQGPYEQYF
14 | NA | TRBJ2-7 | NA | TRBV12-3/TRBV12-4 | TGTGCCAGCAGTCCCACTCATGGGGAGTACGAGCAGTACTTC | CASSPTHGEYEQYF
14 | TRBD1 | TRBJ1-1 | many | TRBV5-1 | TGCGCCAGCAGCCCTAGCGACAGGGGCACTGAAGCTTTCTTT | CASSPSDRGTEAFF
13 | NA | TRBJ2-3 | many | TRBV10-3 | TGTGCCATCAGTGGTCAGGGCACAGATACGCAGTATTTT | CAISGQGTDTQYF
17 | NA | TRBJ2-3 | many | TRBV3-1 | TGTGCCAGCAGCCAAGAACGGGCTAGCGAAAGCACAGATACGCAGTATTTT | CASSQERASESTDTQYF
14 | TRBD2 | TRBJ2-5 | many | TRBV5-1 | TGCGCCAGCAGGTTGACTAGCGCTCAAGAGACCCAGTACTTC | CASRLTSAQETQYF
17 | NA | TRBJ1-1 | many | TRBV3-1 | TGTGCCAGCAGCCAATCCCATCAGTGGGGTATGAGTACTGAAGCTTTCTTT | CASSQSHQWGMSTEAFF
15 | TRBD1 | TRBJ1-1 | many | TRBV4-2 | TGTGCCAGCAGCCAAGGACAGGGGATGAACACTGAAGCTTTCTTT | CASSQGQGMNTEAFF
17 | NA | TRBJ1-2 | NA | TRBV19 | TGTGCCAGTACCCTACAGCCCTCACGACCTATATATGAGGGCTACACCTTC | CASTLQPSRPIYEGYTF
13 | NA | TRBJ2-5 | many | TRBV14 | TGTGCCAGCAGCCAAGGCTCACAAGAGACCCAGTACTTC | CASSQGSQETQYF
15 | NA | TRBJ1-2 | many | TRBV12-3/TRBV12-4 | TGTGCCAGCAGTGCCGCCGGGGGAGAAAGCTATGGCTACACCTTC | CASSAAGGESYGYTF
16 | NA | TRBJ2-2 | NA | TRBV2 | TGTGCCAGCTGGGGGCCCCAAGCCCCGAACACCGGGGAGCTGTTTTTT | CASWGPQAPNTGELFF
11 | NA | TRBJ1-6 | NA | TRBV28 | TGTGCCAGCACCGAGGGTTCACCCCTCCACTTT | CASTEGSPLHF
13 | NA | TRBJ2-7 | many | TRBV5-5 | TGTGCCAGCAGCTTGGCCATGACCCTCGAGCAGTACTTC | CASSLAMTLEQYF
15 | NA | TRBJ2-3 | many | TRBV28 | TGTGCCAGCGCCCAGAACAGACCCCACACAGATACGCAGTATTTT | CASAQNRPHTDTQYF
18 | NA | TRBJ2-1 | few | TRBV9 | TGTGCCAGCAGCTCTCAGGTCATGGGGGCTTTATCCTACAATGAGCAGTTCTTC | CASSSQVMGALSYNEQFF
18 | TRBD2 | TRBJ2-3 | many | TRBV28 | TGTGCCAGTCCGCCGGGACTCATTCCCGGGGGGAGCACAGATACGCAGTATTTT | CASPPGLIPGGSTDTQYF
13 | NA | TRBJ2-3 | many | TRBV6-1 | TGTGCCAGCAGTCTACAGGGAGGAGATACGCAGTATTTT | CASSLQGGDTQYF
14 | TRBD1 | TRBJ2-2 | many | TRBV2 | TGTGCCAGCAGTGTGGACAGGGCCACCGGGGAGCTGTTTTTT | CASSVDRATGELFF
15 | NA | TRBJ1-6 | NA | TRBV15 | TGTGCCACCAGCAGAGATCACGGGTCGGACTCACCCCTCCACTTT | CATSRDHGSDSPLHF
13 | TRBD2 | TRBJ2-1 | many | TRBV5-1 | TGCGCCAGCAGAGCTAGCGGGATGAAGGAGCAGTTCTTC | CASRASGMKEQFF
16 | NA | TRBJ2-1 | many | TRBV11-1 | TGTGCCAGCAGCTTAGTGTTTGGCGGGGGCCACAATGAGCAGTTCTTC | CASSLVFGGGHNEQFF
15 | TRBD2 | TRBJ2-1 | many | TRBV11-3 | TGTGCCAGCAGCCCCCGACTAGCGGGACCCAATGAGCAGTTCTTC | CASSPRLAGPNEQFF
14 | NA | TRBJ2-1 | many | TRBV7-9 | TGTGCCAGCAGCTTCGTCGGCACCTACAATGAGCAGTTCTTC | CASSFVGTYNEQFF
13 | NA | TRBJ1-1 | many | TRBV5-8 | TGTGCCAGCAGCTCTATGGCGTGGACTGAAGCTTTCTTT | CASSSMAWTEAFF
16 | TRBD1 | TRBJ1-2 | many | TRBV4-1 | TGCGCCAGCAGCCAAGATCCGGACAGGGTGGACTATGGCTACACCTTC | CASSQDPDRVDYGYTF
15 | TRBD2 | TRBJ2-5 | many | TRBV2 | TGTGCCAGCAGCCGGTCGGCAGGGAGGGCAGAGACCCAGTACTTC | CASSRSAGRAETQYF
14 | NA | TRBJ1-1 | many | TRBV12-3/TRBV12-4 | TGTGCCAGCAGTTTACAAGGGATGAACACTGAAGCTTTCTTT | CASSLQGMNTEAFF
14 | NA | TRBJ1-1 | many | TRBV11-2 | TGTGCCAGCAGCTTAGACCCGGAGGGGAATTGGGCTTTCTTT | CASSLDPEGNWAFF
14 | TRBD1 | TRBJ1-3 | few | TRBV12-3/TRBV12-4 | TGTACCAGCAGGCGTACAGGGGTCGGAAACACCATATATTTT | CTSRRTGVGNTIYF
15 | NA | TRBJ1-6 | many | TRBV7-9 | TGTGCCAGCAGGGGAGAAAGCTCCTATAATTCACCCCTCCACTTT | CASRGESSYNSPLHF
14 | NA | TRBJ2-2 | NA | TRBV15 | TGTGCCACCAAAGCAACAACAGGGACCGGGGAGCTGTTTTTT | CATKATTGTGELFF
16 | TRBD1 | TRBJ2-5 | NA | TRBV30 | TGTGCCTGGAGTGTAGGAGGGACAGGGCCTGGCGAGACCCAGTACTTC | CAWSVGGTGPGETQYF
19 | TRBD1 | TRBJ1-1 | many | TRBV4-3 | TGCGCCAGCAGCCAAGGTCGAAGTTTAGGGGGCCGGATGAACACTGAAGCTTTCTTT | CASSQGRSLGGRMNTEAFF
13 | NA | TRBJ2-7 | many | TRBV5-6 | TGTGCCAGCACCTCTCTACTCGGATCGGAGCAGTACTTC | CASTSLLGSEQYF